These 23 T cell receptor beta chains came from one sample sequenced in a study of T cells in Graves' hyperthyroidism and ophthalmopathy. The CDR3 regions of TCR beta were amplified from RNA transcripts. The HTBI primer set was used in a first-round RT-PCR of the TCR CDR3. A single record per CDR3 protein comes from TCRdb applying MiXCR to the multiplex PCR reads. This sample has about 610,000 distinct CDR3 sequences, with about 16% found just once. Sequencing was done on a sample of blood. Receptor source: a middle-aged woman with Graves' ophthalmopathy.

Turning to this clonotype: The junction shows a germline mismatch at one end, possibly a read error. The chain is built from TRBV5-1 and TRBJ2-1, with TRBD2 matching over 13 bases. The CDR3 sequence is 18 residues long. Germline CDR1 SGHRS, CDR2 YFSETQ. The CDR3 coding sequence is TGTGCCAGCACCCGGAGGGGGACTAGCGGGGCATACTACAATGAGCAGTTCTTC. Its protein is CASTRRGTSGAYYNEQFF.

This clonotype has a handful of counts. This chain uses TRBV5-1 with TRBJ2-5; a possible D gene is TRBD2 (6 bases). Germline CDR1 and CDR2: SGHRS and YFSETQ. V was cut by 4 bases and J by 3 bases, with 16 bases left in between. The CDR3 covers 15 residues. DNA for the CDR3: TGCGCCAGCAGCCCGATTCTGGGAGGCAAAGAGACCCAGTACTTC. Translated: CASSPILGGKETQYF.

V gene TRBV7-9 combines with J gene TRBJ1-1, with D unclear. This CDR3 has 12 residues. Trimming took off 4 bases at V and 6 bases at J, with 9 bases between the two ends. Germline-derived CDR1 and CDR2 are SEHNR and FQNEAQ (reference sequence). CDR3 region: CASSSSYAEAFF. The CDR3 DNA reads TGTGCCAGCAGCTCCAGTTATGCTGAAGCTTTCTTT.

A single count supports this clonotype. It may be a read error: a sequence one base away is much more abundant. The chain uses TRBV27 and TRBJ2-1; 13 nucleotides line up with TRBD2. V lost 0 bases to trimming and J lost 3 bases; unmatched junction nucleotides: 8. The CDR3 is 19 amino acids. From germline, CDR1 is MNHEY and CDR2 SMNVEV (reference sequence). Here the CDR3 DNA reads TGTGCCAGCAGTTTATCCGGACTAGCGGGGGACGCTTACTACAATGAGCAGTTCTTC. Its translation: CASSLSGLAGDAYYNEQFF.

The V and J genes are TRBV6-1 and TRBJ2-3; weak D call: TRBD1 (9 bases). V shed 11 bases and J shed 6 bases, with 21 bases lying between them. CDR1 and CDR2 from the germline V gene are MNHNS and SASEGT. This CDR3 is built from 14 residues. Written as DNA, the CDR3 is TGTGCCTTCGGGGGGGGACAGGGAAGCGATACGCAGTATTTT. It specifies CAFGGGQGSDTQYF.

Many counts were recorded for this clonotype. The chain carries TRBV6-1 and TRBJ2-7; 7 nucleotides align to TRBD1. V was pared by 2 bases and J by 1 base, with 5 bases of the junction left unmatched. Germline V gene lookup returns CDR1 MNHNS and CDR2 SASEGT. The CDR3 covers 15 residues. In DNA, the CDR3 is TGTGCCAGCAGTGAATCGGGGACAGCGTCCTACGAGCAGTACTTC. This translates into CASSESGTASYEQYF.

This chain uses TRBV5-5 with TRBJ1-6; 9 bases agree with TRBD1. Trimming cost V 0 bases and J 8 bases; bases outside gene matches: 3. CDR3 length: 15 residues. The V gene's germline CDR1 is SGHKS and CDR2 YYEKEE (reference sequence). Here the CDR3 DNA reads TGTGCCAGCAGCTTGGAGGGACAGGGATATTCACCCCTCCACTTT. It translates to CASSLEGQGYSPLHF.

The V gene is TRBV28, the J gene TRBJ2-1; no clear D gene. Per the germline V gene, CDR1 is MDHEN and CDR2 is SYDVKM. CDR3 length: 14 residues. Trimming shortened V by 9 bases and J by 3 bases, and 15 bases separated the two germline ends. The CDR3 loop reads CASSILGHYNEQFF. CDR3 bases: TGTGCCAGTTCGATCCTTGGGCACTACAATGAGCAGTTCTTC. Supplemented by reference TRBV28 and TRBJ2-1, the full variable domain reads DVKVTQSSRYLVKRTGEKVFLECVQDMDHENMFWYRQDPGLGLRLIYFSYDVKMKEKGDIPEGYSVSREKKERFSLILESASTNQTSMYLCASSILGHYNEQFFGPGTRLTVL.

The chain carries TRBV19 and TRBJ1-6, with D maybe TRBD1 (5 bases). Trimming took 4 bases from V and 5 from J, leaving 18 bases between them. Germline CDR1 reads LNHDA; CDR2 reads SQIVND (reference sequence). The CDR3 is made up of 17 amino acids. CDR3 sequence reads: CASSTGRRGLDNSPLHF. CDR3 in DNA: TGTGCCAGTAGTACCGGGAGAAGGGGATTGGATAATTCACCCCTCCACTTT.

This clonotype has at least ten counts. The chain recombines TRBV20-1 with TRBJ2-1, with 10 nucleotides matching TRBD1. V lost 4 bases, J lost 7 bases, and 7 bases stayed unmatched. This CDR3 comprises 14 residues. Per germline, CDR1 DFQATT and CDR2 SNEGSKA (reference sequence). The CDR3 sequence: CSANIGQGGNEQFF. The CDR3 DNA is TGCAGTGCTAATATCGGACAGGGGGGGAATGAGCAGTTCTTC.

This clonotype was observed many times. V gene TRBV2 combines with J gene TRBJ2-1; 8 bases align to TRBD1. V shed 7 bases, J shed 6 bases, and the junction held 11 bases outside the gene matches. The CDR3 runs to 15 residues. Germline CDR1 and CDR2: SNHLY and FYNNEI. Written as DNA, the CDR3 is TGTGCCAGCAAAGCAGGGGGCTTGGAGGCCAATGAGCAGTTCTTC. Translated: CASKAGGLEANEQFF.

This clonotype was found many times. This sequence joins TRBV6-2 or TRBV6-3 and TRBJ1-1; no clear D gene. V shed 6 bases and J shed 4 bases, with 18 bases lying between them. The V gene's germline CDR1 is MNHEY and CDR2 SVGEGT. This CDR3 has 15 residues. The CDR3 protein is CASSPGEEVSTEAFF. The DNA of the CDR3 is TGTGCCAGCAGCCCCGGAGAGGAGGTGAGCACTGAAGCTTTCTTT.

Many counts were recorded for this clonotype. The V call is TRBV20-1, the J call TRBJ1-1; 9 positions match TRBD1. Germline loops: CDR1 DFQATT, CDR2 SNEGSKA (reference sequence). There are 16 residues in the CDR3. V trimming: 6 bases; J trimming: 0 bases; junction bases outside the gene matches: 11. DNA of the CDR3: TGCAGTGCCCCCAATGCTGGGACAGGGATGAACACTGAAGCTTTCTTT. Translated: CSAPNAGTGMNTEAFF.

This clonotype showed up just once. The chain is built from TRBV30 and TRBJ1-2; D remains unclear. This CDR3 is 12 amino acids long. V was trimmed by 4 bases and J by 4 bases, leaving 10 bases between them. CDR1 is GTSNPN and CDR2 is SVGIG in the germline V gene (reference sequence). This CDR3 is CAWNLMGYGYTF. For the CDR3, the DNA is TGTGCCTGGAATCTGATGGGCTATGGCTACACCTTC.

This clonotype was picked up many times. The gene calls are TRBV6-2 or TRBV6-3 and TRBJ1-1; D remains ambiguous. The length of the CDR3 is 11 residues. In germline, CDR1 is MNHEY, CDR2 SVGEGT. V lost 2 bases to trimming and J lost 8 bases, with 6 bases between them. DNA of the CDR3: TGTGCCAGCAGTTACGAGGTAGAAGCTTTCTTT. Amino acid sequence: CASSYEVEAFF.

In this sample, this clonotype turned up a few times. V gene TRBV5-1 combines with J gene TRBJ2-2; 11 bases are shared with TRBD2. The germline V gene has CDR1 SGHRS and CDR2 YFSETQ. The junction had 12 bases not matched to a gene; V was cut back by 4 bases and J by 4 bases. The length of the CDR3 is 18 residues. CDR3 region: CASSPGGVAGGATGELFF. The CDR3 nucleotides are TGCGCCAGCAGCCCCGGCGGTGTAGCGGGAGGGGCCACCGGGGAGCTGTTTTTT. The whole variable domain, filled in from reference TRBV5-1 and TRBJ2-2, reads KAGVTQTPRYLIKTRGQQVTLSCSPISGHRSVSWYQQTPGQGLQFLFEYFSETQRNKGNFPGRFSGRQFSNSRSEMNVSTLELGDSALYLCASSPGGVAGGATGELFFGEGSRLTVL.

This clonotype was observed a handful of times. V is TRBV2 and J is TRBJ1-2; TRBD1 agrees at 8 bases. V lost 6 bases to trimming and J lost 5 bases; unmatched junction nucleotides: 5. CDR3 size: 13 residues. Germline V gene sequence: CDR1 SNHLY, CDR2 FYNNEI. CDR3 DNA sequence: TGTGCCAGCAGGGATAGGACAGGGTATGGCTACACCTTC. This sequence encodes CASRDRTGYGYTF.

The rearrangement links TRBV29-1 to TRBJ1-5; D call uncertain. Germline values: CDR1 SQVTM, CDR2 ANQGSEA. The CDR3 runs 12 residues. Trimming stripped 4 bases from V and 5 bases from J, with 9 bases between. The CDR3 loop reads CSVGETYQPQHF. Written as DNA, the CDR3 is TGCAGCGTTGGTGAAACATATCAGCCCCAGCATTTT.

This clonotype was found many times. The chain uses TRBV28 and TRBJ2-7, with 7 bases matching TRBD2. V lost 4 bases, J lost 1 base, and 7 bases stayed unmatched. The CDR3 extends over 15 amino acids. CDR1 MDHEN and CDR2 SYDVKM come from the germline V gene. CDR3 in DNA: TGTGCCAGCAGTTCCCGCCCCGGGAGGTCCTACGAGCAGTACTTC. This encodes CASSSRPGRSYEQYF.

The chain recombines TRBV19 with TRBJ1-2; D is uncertain. The germline V gene has CDR1 LNHDA and CDR2 SQIVND (reference sequence). Trimming pared 8 bases from V and 5 bases from J, leaving 9 bases between. The CDR3 runs 11 residues. CDR3 DNA: TGTGCCAGTGCTCAGGCTTATGGCTACACCTTC. It encodes CASAQAYGYTF.

This clonotype was detected once. A read error may be the cause here, since a much bigger clone is one base away. The chain joins TRBV27 to TRBJ2-7; 8 bases are a match to TRBD1. CDR1 MNHEY and CDR2 SMNVEV come from the germline V gene (reference sequence). The CDR3 has 18 residues. The CDR3 sequence is CTSSLKPPSQGANDEQYF. The CDR3 DNA reads TGTACCAGCAGTCTCAAGCCCCCTAGTCAGGGGGCGAACGACGAGCAGTACTTC.

This clonotype was seen a few times. The CDR3 nucleotides read TGTGCCAGCCAGCCTAGCGGGAGGGCGGGGACCCAGTACTTC. Protein: CASQPSGRAGTQYF. The chain joins TRBV28 to TRBJ2-5, with 12 bases identical to TRBD2. The ends lost 8 bases at V and 7 bases at J; junction bases unmatched: 8. Germline CDR1 MDHEN, CDR2 SYDVKM. This CDR3 is built from 14 residues.

At least ten counts were recorded for this clonotype. The J gene is TRBJ2-1, the V gene TRBV7-2; D is unresolved. CDR1 and CDR2 (germline): SGHTA, FQGNSA. V lost 6 bases and J lost 2, with 20 bases in between. This CDR3 spans 17 amino acids. In DNA form, the CDR3 reads TGTGCCAGCAGTTCAATGGGTGGCCCCGAAACCTACAATGAGCAGTTCTTC. It specifies CASSSMGGPETYNEQFF.